The rows below give T cell receptor beta chains drawn from one sample of a study of identical twins' blood T cells. From the 5' RACE reads, TCRdb called clonotypes with MiXCR, one entry per CDR3 protein. Found here are hundreds of thousands of distinct CDR3 sequences, over 25% of them singletons; the top ten hold around 5.6%. Sequencing used PBMCs. Receptor source: a woman aged 18 to 55 in good health. Both conserved end residues are part of each CDR3. A D gene is named only where the DNA matches it firmly. Not every row has a clone size; where given, it reads once, few, many or a size class.

abundance	d_gene	j_gene	v_gene	CDR3aa	CDR3nt
few	TRBD1	TRBJ1-1	TRBV29-1	CSGRSGGSSEAFF	TGCAGCGGAAGATCAGGGGGTTCGTCTGAAGCTTTCTTT
few	.	TRBJ1-3	TRBV19	CASSIRRASSGPLSLTNF	TGTGCCAGTAGTATCCGGAGGGCATCGAGCGGTCCACTGTCCCTGACCAATTTT
.	.	TRBJ1-4	TRBV9	CASSVGGEELFF	TGTGCCAGCAGCGTAGGGGGTGAAGAACTGTTTTTT
few	TRBD1	TRBJ1-2	TRBV6-5	CASSRSTGGNGYTF	TGTGCCAGCAGTAGGTCGACAGGGGGTAATGGCTACACCTTC
many	TRBD1	TRBJ1-5	TRBV29-1	CSVGGSGGFRQPQHF	TGCAGCGTTGGTGGGTCAGGGGGCTTTCGTCAGCCCCAGCATTTT
few	.	TRBJ2-1	TRBV20-1	CSAEDYKEGDHNEQFF	TGCAGTGCCGAGGACTACAAGGAGGGGGACCACAATGAGCAGTTCTTC
.	.	TRBJ1-2	TRBV7-9	CASSLGFREGYTF	TGTGCCAGCAGCTTAGGCTTTCGGGAGGGCTACACCTTC
.	TRBD1	TRBJ2-2	TRBV11-3	CASSSGGTGYTGELFF	TGTGCCAGCAGCTCAGGGGGGACAGGTTATACCGGGGAGCTGTTTTTT
.	.	TRBJ1-5	TRBV6-2/TRBV6-3	CATGGGKSNQPQHF	TGTGCCACCGGGGGGGGGAAAAGCAATCAGCCCCAGCATTTT
few	.	TRBJ2-3	TRBV3-1	CASSQVVGRQQYF	TGTGCCAGCAGCCAAGTGGTAGGGCGGCAGCAGTATTTT
few	.	TRBJ2-1	TRBV3-1	CASAEAGPFTPGSYNEQFF	TGTGCCAGCGCAGAGGCGGGACCCTTTACCCCTGGCTCCTACAATGAGCAGTTCTTC
.	TRBD2	TRBJ2-7	TRBV20-1	CSASFSGRREQYF	TGCAGTGCTAGCTTTAGCGGGAGAAGGGAGCAGTACTTC
.	.	TRBJ1-1	TRBV11-2	CASSSRGAMNTEAFF	TGTGCCAGCAGCTCCCGGGGGGCCATGAACACTGAAGCTTTCTTT
few	.	TRBJ1-5	TRBV6-9	CASSYSGTLSNQPQHF	TGTGCCAGCAGTTATTCAGGGACACTGAGCAATCAGCCCCAGCATTTT
.	.	TRBJ2-7	TRBV6-6	CASSWDWARAYEQYF	TGTGCCAGCAGTTGGGACTGGGCTAGGGCCTACGAGCAGTACTTC
.	TRBD2	TRBJ2-1	TRBV20-1	CSARDRWLAGNDEQFF	TGCAGTGCTAGAGATCGGTGGCTAGCGGGTAACGATGAGCAGTTCTTC
.	.	TRBJ2-1	TRBV6-4	CASSRDPSGGNEQFF	TGTGCCAGCAGCCGGGATCCCAGTGGAGGCAATGAGCAGTTCTTC
.	TRBD1	TRBJ1-2	TRBV4-1	CASSQVTGANYGYTF	TGCGCCAGCAGCCAAGTTACAGGGGCTAACTATGGCTACACCTTC
.	.	TRBJ2-1	TRBV5-1	CASSLAEQPSSYNEQFF	TGCGCCAGCAGCTTGGCCGAACAGCCAAGCTCCTACAATGAGCAGTTCTTC
many	.	TRBJ1-5	TRBV6-1	CASTADRNSNQPQHF	TGTGCCAGCACCGCGGACAGAAATAGCAATCAGCCCCAGCATTTT
.	.	TRBJ2-7	TRBV12-5	CASGPAEMTYEQYF	TGTGCTAGTGGTCCGGCAGAGATGACTTACGAGCAGTACTTC
.	.	TRBJ2-4	TRBV5-1	CASSLGRSNDIQYF	TGCGCCAGCAGCTTGGGACGATCTAATGACATTCAGTACTTC
.	TRBD1	TRBJ2-4	TRBV7-3	CASSMTGAAKNIQYF	TGTGCCAGCAGCATGACAGGGGCGGCCAAAAACATTCAGTACTTC
.	.	TRBJ1-2	TRBV7-2	CASSLDGGTPEMGYTF	TGTGCCAGCAGCTTAGATGGCGGGACACCTGAGATGGGCTACACCTTC
.	TRBD2	TRBJ2-7	TRBV5-1	CASSLGSGILYEQCF	TGCGCCAGCAGCTTGGGGAGCGGGATACTCTACGAGCAGTGCTTC
many	.	TRBJ1-1	TRBV11-1	CASSLGRSKAFF	TGTGCCAGCAGCTTAGGAAGGTCCAAAGCTTTCTTT
few	.	TRBJ1-3	TRBV5-1	CASSLGQPEVENTIYF	TGCGCCAGCAGCTTGGGACAGCCGGAGGTAGAAAACACCATATATTTT
few	.	TRBJ1-2	TRBV3-1	CASSQVASGTFYGYTF	TGTGCCAGCAGCCAAGTTGCGTCCGGGACGTTCTATGGCTACACCTTC
.	TRBD1	TRBJ1-1	TRBV10-3	CAISESMGTGSNTEAFF	TGTGCCATCAGTGAGTCTATGGGGACAGGGTCGAACACTGAAGCTTTCTTT
.	.	TRBJ2-2	TRBV2	CASRLANTGELFF	TGTGCCAGCAGGCTTGCGAACACCGGGGAGCTGTTTTTT
few	TRBD1	TRBJ1-4	TRBV11-2	CASSPFRGQKDEKLFF	TGTGCCAGCAGCCCCTTCCGGGGACAGAAAGATGAAAAACTGTTTTTT
.	.	TRBJ1-1	TRBV4-3	CAGSPHRNTETFF	TGCGCCGGCAGCCCCCATCGGAACACTGAAACTTTCTTT
.	.	TRBJ1-2	TRBV13	CASSRGGFDYGYTF	TGTGCCAGCAGCAGGGGCGGCTTCGACTATGGCTACACCTTC
many	.	TRBJ2-2	TRBV12-3/TRBV12-4	CASSFRGTNTGELFF	TGTGCCAGCAGTTTTAGGGGGACGAACACCGGGGAGCTGTTTTTT
.	.	TRBJ1-5	TRBV6-2/TRBV6-3	CASSLRQESIQPQHF	TGTGCCAGCAGTTTGAGACAGGAAAGTATTCAGCCCCAGCATTTT
.	TRBD1	TRBJ2-2	TRBV19	CASRDRVHGELFF	TGTGCCAGTAGGGACAGGGTCCACGGGGAGCTGTTTTTT